The entry below gives a single T cell receptor (beta chain) sequence along with its context. This record belongs to a study of shared clonotypes between healthy human individuals. Study-wide context: The study enrolled a couple of women and a few men aged 18 to 49.

TCRdb's copy holds only in-frame clones and misses some; the assay was immunoSEQ multiplex PCR. Of about 470,000 clones in the sample, around 79% were seen once. This TCR came from a woman between 35 and 50 years old in good health. Some clones in this sample may be carry-over from other donors' samples. Source material: PBMCs.

The CDR3 coding sequence is TGTGCCAGCAGCAAAGGCGCGCTTACCCTGGGGGATACGCAGTATTTT. Amino acids: CASSKGALTLGDTQYF. This sequence joins TRBV21-1 and TRBJ2-3. TRBV21-1 counts as a pseudogene. The CDR3 is 16 residues long.